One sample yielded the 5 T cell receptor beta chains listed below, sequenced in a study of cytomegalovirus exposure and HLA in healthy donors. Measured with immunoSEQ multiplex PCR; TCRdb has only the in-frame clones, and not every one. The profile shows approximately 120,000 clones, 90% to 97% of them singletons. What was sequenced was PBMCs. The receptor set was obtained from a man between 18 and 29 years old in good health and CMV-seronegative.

CDR3 nucleotides: TGTGCCAGCAGCCCTCCGGCTAACTATGGCTACACCTTC. It encodes CASSPPANYGYTF. The V call is TRBV6-6, the J call TRBJ1-2, with D hard to call. V shed 6 bases and J shed 0 bases, with 8 bases lying between them. CDR3 length equals 13 residues. The V gene's germline CDR1 is MNHNY and CDR2 SVGAGI (reference sequence).

The CDR3 is CASSWTSGSRGVKNIQYF. The CDR3 nucleotides read TGTGCCAGCAGCTGGACTAGCGGGAGCCGGGGGGTCAAAAACATTCAGTACTTC. The chain carries TRBV2 and TRBJ2-4; 13 bases match TRBD2. The CDR3 length is 18 residues. Germline CDR1 reads SNHLY; CDR2 reads FYNNEI. Germline trimming cut 6 bases from V and 3 bases from J; bases unmatched to any gene: 11.

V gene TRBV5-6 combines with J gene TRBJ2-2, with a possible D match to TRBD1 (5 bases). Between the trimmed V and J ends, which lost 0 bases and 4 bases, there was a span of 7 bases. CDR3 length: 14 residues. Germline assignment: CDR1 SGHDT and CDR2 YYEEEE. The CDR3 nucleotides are TGTGCCAGCAGCTTGGTAGGGGCCACCGGGGAGCTGTTTTTT. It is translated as CASSLVGATGELFF.

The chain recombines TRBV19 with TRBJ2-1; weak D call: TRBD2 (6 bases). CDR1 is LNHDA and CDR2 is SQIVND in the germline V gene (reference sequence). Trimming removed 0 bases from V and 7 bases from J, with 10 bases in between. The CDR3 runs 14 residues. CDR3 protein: CASSIEKSGNEQFF. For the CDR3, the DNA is TGTGCCAGTAGTATAGAGAAGAGCGGGAATGAGCAGTTCTTC.

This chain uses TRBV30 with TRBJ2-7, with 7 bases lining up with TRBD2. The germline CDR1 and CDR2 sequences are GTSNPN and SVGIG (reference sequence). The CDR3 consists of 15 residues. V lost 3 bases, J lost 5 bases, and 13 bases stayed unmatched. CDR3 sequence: CAWRGGAGFFNEQYF. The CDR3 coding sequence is TGTGCCTGGAGGGGAGGGGCAGGGTTTTTCAACGAGCAGTACTTC.